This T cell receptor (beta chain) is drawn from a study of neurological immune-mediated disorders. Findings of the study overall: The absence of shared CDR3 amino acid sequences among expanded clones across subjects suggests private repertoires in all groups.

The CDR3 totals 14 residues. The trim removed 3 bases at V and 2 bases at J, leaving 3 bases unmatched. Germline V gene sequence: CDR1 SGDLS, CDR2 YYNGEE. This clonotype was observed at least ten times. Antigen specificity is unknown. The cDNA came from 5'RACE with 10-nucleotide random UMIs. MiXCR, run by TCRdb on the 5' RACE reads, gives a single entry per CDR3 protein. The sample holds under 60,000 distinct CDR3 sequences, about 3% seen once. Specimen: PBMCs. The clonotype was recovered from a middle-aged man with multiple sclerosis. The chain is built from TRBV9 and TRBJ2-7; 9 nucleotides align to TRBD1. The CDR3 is CASSARTGAYEQYF. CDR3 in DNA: TGTGCCAGCAGCGCCCGGACAGGGGCCTACGAGCAGTACTTC.